What follows are 9 T cell receptor beta chains derived from one specimen sequenced in a study of cytomegalovirus exposure and HLA in healthy donors. The table came from immunoSEQ multiplex PCR; TCRdb's copy has only in-frame clones and leaves some out. The data contain fewer than 120,000 clones, roughly 90% of them singletons. The sample consisted of PBMCs. Receptors originate from a woman aged 30 to 39 in good health and CMV-seropositive.

The gene calls are TRBV9 and TRBJ2-1; no definite D call. Germline CDR1 is SGDLS and CDR2 is YYNGEE. V was cut by 0 bases and J by 6 bases, with 13 bases left in between. The length of the CDR3 is 15 residues. The CDR3 DNA is TGTGCCAGCAGCGTAGGAGGCGACCCGTCCAATGAGCAGTTCTTC. It specifies CASSVGGDPSNEQFF.

The count of this clone is one. This chain connects TRBV11-2 to TRBJ2-7, with D possibly matching TRBD1 (6 bases). Germline CDR1 reads SGHAT; CDR2 reads FQNNGV. The CDR3 consists of 16 residues. Deletions cut 1 base from V and 1 base from J, with 14 bases between. CDR3 region: CASSLVAAGDSYEQYF. CDR3 DNA: TGTGCCAGCAGCTTAGTGGCGGCAGGGGATTCCTACGAGCAGTACTTC.

This chain uses TRBV28 with TRBJ2-1, with 9 nucleotides matching TRBD2. Germline CDR1 MDHEN, CDR2 SYDVKM. V was pared by 5 bases and J by 8 bases, with 13 bases of the junction left unmatched. This CDR3 region has 16 residues. CDR3 coding DNA: TGTGCCAGCAGTCCTCGGCTAGCGGGATTAATCGATGAGCAGTTCTTC. Translation gives CASSPRLAGLIDEQFF.

The J gene is TRBJ2-1, the V gene TRBV5-6, with 7 positions matching TRBD1. This CDR3 spans 15 amino acids. The germline gives CDR1 SGHDT, CDR2 YYEEEE. After removal of 2 bases from V and 4 bases from J, the junction contained 6 bases not matched to a gene. The CDR3 is CASSFDRVPYNEQFF. The DNA of the CDR3 is TGTGCCAGCAGCTTTGACAGGGTACCGTACAATGAGCAGTTCTTC.

This chain links TRBV5-1 with TRBJ2-3; TRBD2 aligns across 8 bases. Germline CDR1 is SGHRS and CDR2 is YFSETQ. The CDR3 runs to 15 residues. The ends lost 3 bases at V and 4 bases at J; junction bases unmatched: 7. CDR3 in amino acids: CASSWGGLEADTQYF. CDR3 bases: TGCGCCAGCAGCTGGGGGGGACTAGAGGCAGATACGCAGTATTTT.

This clone has a handful of counts. This chain joins TRBV4-2 and TRBJ2-5; 14 bases align to TRBD2. V gave up 4 bases and J gave up 4 bases; unmatched junction bases: 8. CDR3 length: 17 residues. Germline V lookup: CDR1 LGHNA, CDR2 YNFKEQ. In DNA form, the CDR3 reads TGTGCCAGCAGCCTTTCGGGACTAGCGGGAGAGGGAGAGACCCAGTACTTC. Its protein is CASSLSGLAGEGETQYF.

The chain carries TRBV30 and TRBJ2-2; maybe TRBD1 (6 bases). This CDR3 has 15 amino acids. The ends were cut back, 4 bases at V and 1 base at J, with 13 bases in the middle. Germline V CDR1 and CDR2: GTSNPN, SVGIG (reference sequence). The CDR3 is CAWTSGQKNTGELFF. In DNA form, the CDR3 reads TGTGCCTGGACCTCGGGACAAAAGAACACCGGGGAGCTGTTTTTT. Filled out from reference TRBV30 and TRBJ2-2, the complete variable domain reads SQTIHQWPATLVQPVGSPLSLECTVEGTSNPNLYWYRQAAGRGLQLLFYSVGIGQISSEVPQNLSASRPQDRQFILSSKKLLLSDSGFYLCAWTSGQKNTGELFFGEGSRLTVL.

The V gene is TRBV11-2, the J gene TRBJ2-3; 10 bases line up with TRBD2. Looked up from germline, CDR1 is SGHAT and CDR2 is FQNNGV. This CDR3 region has 15 residues. J lost 8 bases, V lost 1 base, and 6 bases had no gene match. CDR3 sequence reads: CASSLGSGGPSTQYF. The CDR3, as DNA: TGTGCCAGCAGCTTAGGTAGCGGGGGGCCCTCTACGCAGTATTTT.

J is TRBJ2-1 and V is TRBV5-6, with 7 bases that match TRBD2. The trim removed 4 bases at V and 4 bases at J, leaving 8 bases unmatched. Germline CDR1 reads SGHDT; CDR2 reads YYEEEE. This CDR3 has 15 residues. CDR3 protein: CASSQLAFEYNEQFF. CDR3 in DNA: TGTGCCAGCAGCCAACTAGCGTTTGAATACAATGAGCAGTTCTTC.